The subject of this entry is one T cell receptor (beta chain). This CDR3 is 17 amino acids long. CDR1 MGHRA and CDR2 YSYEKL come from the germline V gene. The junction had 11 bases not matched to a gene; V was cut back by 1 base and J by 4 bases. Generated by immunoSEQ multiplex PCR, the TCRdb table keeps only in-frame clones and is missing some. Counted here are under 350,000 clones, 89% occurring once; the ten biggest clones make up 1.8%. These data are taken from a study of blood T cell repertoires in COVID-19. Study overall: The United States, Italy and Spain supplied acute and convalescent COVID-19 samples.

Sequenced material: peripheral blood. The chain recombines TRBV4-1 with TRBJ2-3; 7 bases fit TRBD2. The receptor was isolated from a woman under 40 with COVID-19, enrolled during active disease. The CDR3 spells CASSQALLAGVSDTQYF. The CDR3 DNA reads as TGCGCCAGCAGCCAAGCTTTATTGGCGGGGGTTTCAGATACGCAGTATTTT.